A selection of T cell receptor beta chains follows, all from one sample in a study of memory CD4+ T cells and cytomegalovirus serostatus. Generated by immunoSEQ multiplex PCR, the TCRdb table keeps only in-frame clones and is missing some. The data hold under 35,000 clones, with around 76% observed a single time. The specimen was memory CD4+ T cells from blood. These receptor sequences come from an adult in good health and CMV-seronegative. Some clones in this sample may be carry-over from other donors' samples. CDR3s leave out the opening cysteine and the closing phenylalanine or tryptophan. Fields, in order: J gene, V gene, CDR3 protein.

TRBJ2-1	TRBV10-3	AISLAGGPDNEQF
TRBJ2-1	TRBV15	ATSRDWTVGSNEQF
TRBJ1-1	TRBV6-4	ASRRPRLNTEAF
TRBJ2-5	TRBV5-5	ASSLAAGAPLAQY
TRBJ1-1	TRBV6-5	ASSYGRGLNTEAF
TRBJ1-1	TRBV30	AWSRDSSNTEAF
TRBJ2-1	TRBV6-5	ASSFASGGPDEQF
TRBJ1-2	TRBV5-4	ASSAGQGAQYYGYT
TRBJ2-1	TRBV10-3	AISERSRGSGGNNEQF
TRBJ1-1	TRBV7-9	ASSQQGTNTEAF
TRBJ2-7	TRBV6-5	ASRSDFTYEQY
TRBJ1-4	TRBV27	ASRSVGSNEKLF
TRBJ1-1	TRBV5-1	ASSLQGNTEAF
TRBJ1-5	TRBV30	AWSPQGAQPQH
TRBJ1-2	TRBV7-9	ASSLDTGIYGYT
TRBJ1-2	TRBV7-2	ASSLGADYGYT
TRBJ2-7	TRBV19	ASSTAGQTEQY
TRBJ1-1	TRBV19	ASSTGTRDTEAF
TRBJ2-3	TRBV5-4	ASSRRELAGTDTQY
TRBJ1-2	TRBV4-3	ASSLQTGGTPYGYT
TRBJ2-3	TRBV19	ASALAGPTDTQY
TRBJ2-5	TRBV4-1	ASSQGVLGTQY
TRBJ1-2	TRBV6-1	ASSLEEGAGYGYT
TRBJ2-6	TRBV4-1	ASSQASGTSGANVLT
TRBJ2-2	TRBV7-8	ASSLVGGDSAGELF
TRBJ2-5	TRBV6-1	ASSEGVGYQETQY
TRBJ1-2	TRBV5-4	ASTPRGQTNYGYT
TRBJ2-1	TRBV5-8	ASSLVRGWSSYNEQF
TRBJ2-3	TRBV7-2	ASSLIADYTDTQY